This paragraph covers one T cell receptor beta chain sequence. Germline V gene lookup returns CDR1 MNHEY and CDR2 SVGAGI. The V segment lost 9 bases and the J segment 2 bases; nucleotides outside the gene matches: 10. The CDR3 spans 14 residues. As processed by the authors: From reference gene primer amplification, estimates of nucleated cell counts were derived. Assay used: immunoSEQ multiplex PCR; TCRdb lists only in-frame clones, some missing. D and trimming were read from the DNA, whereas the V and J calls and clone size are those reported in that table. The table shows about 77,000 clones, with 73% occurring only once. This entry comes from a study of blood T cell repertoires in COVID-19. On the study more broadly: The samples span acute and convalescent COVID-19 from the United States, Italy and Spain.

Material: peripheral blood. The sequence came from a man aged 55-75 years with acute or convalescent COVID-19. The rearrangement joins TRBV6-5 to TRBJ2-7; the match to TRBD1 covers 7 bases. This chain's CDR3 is CASKLGQATYEQYV. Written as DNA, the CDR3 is TGTGCCAGTAAGCTCGGACAGGCCACCTACGAGCAGTACGTC.